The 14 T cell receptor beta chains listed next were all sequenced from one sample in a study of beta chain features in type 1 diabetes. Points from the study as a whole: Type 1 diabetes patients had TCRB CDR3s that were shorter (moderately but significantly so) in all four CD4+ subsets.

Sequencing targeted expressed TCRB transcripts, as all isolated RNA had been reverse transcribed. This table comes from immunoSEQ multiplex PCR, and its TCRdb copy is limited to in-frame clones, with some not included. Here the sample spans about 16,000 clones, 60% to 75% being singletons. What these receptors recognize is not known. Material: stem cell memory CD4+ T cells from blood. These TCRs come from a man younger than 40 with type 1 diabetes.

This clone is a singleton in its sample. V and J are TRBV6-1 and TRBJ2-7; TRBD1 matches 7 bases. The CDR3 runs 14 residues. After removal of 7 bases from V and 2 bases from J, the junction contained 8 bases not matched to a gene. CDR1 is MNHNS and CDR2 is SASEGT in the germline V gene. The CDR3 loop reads CASTIDRAAYEQYF. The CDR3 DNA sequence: TGTGCCAGCACTATAGACAGGGCAGCCTACGAGCAGTACTTC.

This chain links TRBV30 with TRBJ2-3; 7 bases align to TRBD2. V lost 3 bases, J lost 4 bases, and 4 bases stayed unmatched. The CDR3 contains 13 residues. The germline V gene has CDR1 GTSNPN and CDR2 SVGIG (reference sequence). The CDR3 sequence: CAWRLGGADTQYF. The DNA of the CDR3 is TGTGCCTGGAGGTTGGGAGGGGCAGATACGCAGTATTTT. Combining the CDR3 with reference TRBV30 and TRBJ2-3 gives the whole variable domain SQTIHQWPATLVQPVGSPLSLECTVEGTSNPNLYWYRQAAGRGLQLLFYSVGIGQISSEVPQNLSASRPQDRQFILSSKKLLLSDSGFYLCAWRLGGADTQYFGPGTRLTVL.

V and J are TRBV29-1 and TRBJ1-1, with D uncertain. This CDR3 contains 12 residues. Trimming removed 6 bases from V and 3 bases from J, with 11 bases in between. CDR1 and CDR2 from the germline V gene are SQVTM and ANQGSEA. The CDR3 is CSVVGSDTEAFF. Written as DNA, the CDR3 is TGCAGCGTGGTCGGGTCTGACACTGAAGCTTTCTTT.

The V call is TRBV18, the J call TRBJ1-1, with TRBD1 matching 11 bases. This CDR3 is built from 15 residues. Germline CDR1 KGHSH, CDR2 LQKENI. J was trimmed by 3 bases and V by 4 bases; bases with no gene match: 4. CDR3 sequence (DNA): TGTGCCAGCTCACGCGGGACAGGGGGGCACACTGAAGCTTTCTTT. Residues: CASSRGTGGHTEAFF.

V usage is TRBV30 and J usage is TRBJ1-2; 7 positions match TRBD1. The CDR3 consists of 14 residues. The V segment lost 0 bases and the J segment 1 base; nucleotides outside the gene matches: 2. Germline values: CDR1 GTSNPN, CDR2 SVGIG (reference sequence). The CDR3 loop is CAWSVGDSNYGYTF. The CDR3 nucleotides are TGTGCCTGGAGTGTAGGGGACAGTAACTATGGCTACACCTTC. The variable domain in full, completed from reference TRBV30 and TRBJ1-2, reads SQTIHQWPATLVQPVGSPLSLECTVEGTSNPNLYWYRQAAGRGLQLLFYSVGIGQISSEVPQNLSASRPQDRQFILSSKKLLLSDSGFYLCAWSVGDSNYGYTFGSGTRLTVV.

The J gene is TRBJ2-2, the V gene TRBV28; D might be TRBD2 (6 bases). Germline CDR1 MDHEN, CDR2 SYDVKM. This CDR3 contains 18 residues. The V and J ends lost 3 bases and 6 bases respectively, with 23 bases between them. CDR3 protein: CASSLGSGGQIRAGELFF. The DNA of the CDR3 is TGTGCCAGCAGTTTGGGTTCAGGAGGGCAGATAAGAGCCGGGGAGCTGTTTTTT. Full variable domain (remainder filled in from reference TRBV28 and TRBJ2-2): DVKVTQSSRYLVKRTGEKVFLECVQDMDHENMFWYRQDPGLGLRLIYFSYDVKMKEKGDIPEGYSVSREKKERFSLILESASTNQTSMYLCASSLGSGGQIRAGELFFGEGSRLTVL.

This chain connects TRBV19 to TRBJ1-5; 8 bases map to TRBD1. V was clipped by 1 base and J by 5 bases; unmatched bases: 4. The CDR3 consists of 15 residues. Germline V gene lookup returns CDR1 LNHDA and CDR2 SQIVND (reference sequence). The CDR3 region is CASSIGGQGYQPQHF. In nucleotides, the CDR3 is TGTGCCAGTAGTATAGGAGGACAGGGCTATCAGCCCCAGCATTTT.

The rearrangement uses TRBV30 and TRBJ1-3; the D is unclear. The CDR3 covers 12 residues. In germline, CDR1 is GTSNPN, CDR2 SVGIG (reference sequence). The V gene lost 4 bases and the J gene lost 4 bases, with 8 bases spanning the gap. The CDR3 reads CAWNNGGNTIYF. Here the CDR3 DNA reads TGTGCCTGGAACAACGGGGGAAACACCATATATTTT.

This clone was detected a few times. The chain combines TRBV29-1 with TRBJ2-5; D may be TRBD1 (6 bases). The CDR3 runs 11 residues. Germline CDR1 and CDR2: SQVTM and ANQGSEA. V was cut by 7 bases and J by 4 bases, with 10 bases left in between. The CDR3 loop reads CSAQGSETQYF. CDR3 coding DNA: TGCAGCGCACAGGGCTCAGAGACCCAGTACTTC.

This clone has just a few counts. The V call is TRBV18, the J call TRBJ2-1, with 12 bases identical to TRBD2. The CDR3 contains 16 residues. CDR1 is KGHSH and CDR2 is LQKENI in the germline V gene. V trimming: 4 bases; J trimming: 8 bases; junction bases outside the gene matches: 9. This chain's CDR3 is CASSLSLAGGRHEQFF. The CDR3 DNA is TGTGCCAGCTCACTCTCACTAGCGGGGGGCCGGCATGAGCAGTTCTTC.

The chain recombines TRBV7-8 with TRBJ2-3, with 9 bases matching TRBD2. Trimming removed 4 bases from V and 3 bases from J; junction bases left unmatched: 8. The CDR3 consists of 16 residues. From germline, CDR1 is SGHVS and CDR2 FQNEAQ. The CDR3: CASSSSSGGVTDTQYF. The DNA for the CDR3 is TGTGCCAGCAGCTCAAGTAGCGGGGGTGTTACAGATACGCAGTATTTT.

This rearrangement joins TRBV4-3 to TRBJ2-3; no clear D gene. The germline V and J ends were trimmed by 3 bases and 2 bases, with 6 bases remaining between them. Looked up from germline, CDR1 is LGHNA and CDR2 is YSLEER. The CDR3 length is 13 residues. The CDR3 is CASSQSYTDTQYF. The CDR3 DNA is TGCGCCAGCAGCCAGAGTTACACAGATACGCAGTATTTT.

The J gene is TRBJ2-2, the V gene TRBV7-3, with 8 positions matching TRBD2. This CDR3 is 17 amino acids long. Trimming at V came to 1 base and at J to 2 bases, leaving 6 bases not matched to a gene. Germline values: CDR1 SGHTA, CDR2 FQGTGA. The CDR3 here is CASSLRGGGPNTGELFF. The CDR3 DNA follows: TGTGCCAGCAGCTTAAGGGGCGGGGGGCCTAACACCGGGGAGCTGTTTTTT.

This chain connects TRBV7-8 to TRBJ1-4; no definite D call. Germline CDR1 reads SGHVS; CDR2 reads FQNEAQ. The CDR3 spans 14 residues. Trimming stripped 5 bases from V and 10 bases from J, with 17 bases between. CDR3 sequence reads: CASSPARWEGKLFF. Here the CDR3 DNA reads TGTGCCAGCAGCCCAGCACGGTGGGAGGGAAAACTGTTTTTT.